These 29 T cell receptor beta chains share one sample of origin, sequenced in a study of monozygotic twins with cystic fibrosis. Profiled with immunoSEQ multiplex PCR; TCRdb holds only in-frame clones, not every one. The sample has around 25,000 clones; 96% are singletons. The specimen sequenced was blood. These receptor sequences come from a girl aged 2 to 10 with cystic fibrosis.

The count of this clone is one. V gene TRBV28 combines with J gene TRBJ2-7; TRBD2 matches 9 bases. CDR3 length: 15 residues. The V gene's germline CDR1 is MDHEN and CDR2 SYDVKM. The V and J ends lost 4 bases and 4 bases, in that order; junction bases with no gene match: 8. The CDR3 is CASSSGTSHSYEQYF. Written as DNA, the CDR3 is TGTGCCAGCAGTTCCGGGACTAGCCATTCATACGAGCAGTACTTC. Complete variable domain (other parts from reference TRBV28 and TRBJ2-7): DVKVTQSSRYLVKRTGEKVFLECVQDMDHENMFWYRQDPGLGLRLIYFSYDVKMKEKGDIPEGYSVSREKKERFSLILESASTNQTSMYLCASSSGTSHSYEQYFGPGTRLTVT.

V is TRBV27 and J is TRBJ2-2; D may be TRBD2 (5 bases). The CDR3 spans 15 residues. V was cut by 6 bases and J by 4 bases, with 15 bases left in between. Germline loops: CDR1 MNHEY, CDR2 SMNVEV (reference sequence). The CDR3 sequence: CASRSGQIFTGELFF. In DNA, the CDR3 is TGTGCCAGCAGAAGCGGTCAGATATTCACCGGGGAGCTGTTTTTT.

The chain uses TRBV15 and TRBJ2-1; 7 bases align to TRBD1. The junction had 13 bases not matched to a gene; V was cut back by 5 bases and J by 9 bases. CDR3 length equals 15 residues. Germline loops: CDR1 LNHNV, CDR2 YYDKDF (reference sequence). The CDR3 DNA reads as TGTGCCACCAGCCGGCCCTCTGGAAGACAGGGTGAGCAGTTCTTC. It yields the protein CATSRPSGRQGEQFF.

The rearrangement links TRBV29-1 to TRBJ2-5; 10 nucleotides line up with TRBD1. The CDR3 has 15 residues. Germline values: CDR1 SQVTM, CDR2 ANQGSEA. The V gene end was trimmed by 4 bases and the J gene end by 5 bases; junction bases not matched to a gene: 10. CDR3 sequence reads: CSVGMQGQGTETQYF. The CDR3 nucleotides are TGCAGCGTTGGAATGCAGGGACAGGGGACTGAGACCCAGTACTTC.

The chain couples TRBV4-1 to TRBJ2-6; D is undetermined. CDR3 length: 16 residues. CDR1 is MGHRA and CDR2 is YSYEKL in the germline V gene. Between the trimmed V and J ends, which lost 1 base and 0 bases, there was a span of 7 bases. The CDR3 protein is CASSQALSSGANVLTF. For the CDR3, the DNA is TGCGCCAGCAGCCAAGCTCTTTCCTCTGGGGCCAACGTCCTGACTTTC.

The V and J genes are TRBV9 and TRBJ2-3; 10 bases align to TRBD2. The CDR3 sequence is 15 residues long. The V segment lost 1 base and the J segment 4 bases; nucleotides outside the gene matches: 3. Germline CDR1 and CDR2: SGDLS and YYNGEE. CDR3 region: CASSVTSGMADTQYF. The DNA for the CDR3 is TGTGCCAGCAGCGTAACTAGCGGGATGGCAGATACGCAGTATTTT.

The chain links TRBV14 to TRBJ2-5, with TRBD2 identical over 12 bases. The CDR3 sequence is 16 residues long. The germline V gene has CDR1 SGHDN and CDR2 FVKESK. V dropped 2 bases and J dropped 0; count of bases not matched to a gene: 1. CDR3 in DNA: TGTGCCAGCAGCCAACTAGCGGGAGGGTACCAAGAGACCCAGTACTTC. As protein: CASSQLAGGYQETQYF.

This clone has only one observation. CDR3 sequence reads: CASRETSGRPDTQYF. CDR3 nucleotides: TGTGCCAGCAGGGAAACTAGCGGGAGACCAGATACGCAGTATTTT. The V gene is TRBV28, the J gene TRBJ2-3; 11 bases are a match to TRBD2. V was pared by 6 bases and J by 4 bases, with 6 bases of the junction left unmatched. This CDR3 spans 15 amino acids. Germline CDR1 and CDR2: MDHEN and SYDVKM.

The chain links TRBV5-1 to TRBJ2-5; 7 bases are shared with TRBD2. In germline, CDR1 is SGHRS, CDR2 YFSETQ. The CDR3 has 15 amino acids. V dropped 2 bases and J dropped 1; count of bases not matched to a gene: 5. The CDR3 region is CASSLGGGSQETQYF. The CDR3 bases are TGCGCCAGCAGCTTAGGCGGGGGAAGCCAAGAGACCCAGTACTTC.

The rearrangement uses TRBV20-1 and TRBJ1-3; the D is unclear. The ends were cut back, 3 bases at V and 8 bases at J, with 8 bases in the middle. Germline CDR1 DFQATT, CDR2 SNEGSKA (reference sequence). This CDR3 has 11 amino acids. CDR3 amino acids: CSASLGDTIYF. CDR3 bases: TGCAGTGCTAGCCTTGGGGACACCATATATTTT.

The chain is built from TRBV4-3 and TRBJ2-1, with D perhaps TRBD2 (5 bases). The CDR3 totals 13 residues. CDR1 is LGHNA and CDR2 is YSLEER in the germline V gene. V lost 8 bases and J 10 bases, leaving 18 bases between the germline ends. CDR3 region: CASAVSDREEQFF. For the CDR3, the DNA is TGCGCCAGCGCCGTCTCGGATAGGGAGGAGCAGTTCTTC.

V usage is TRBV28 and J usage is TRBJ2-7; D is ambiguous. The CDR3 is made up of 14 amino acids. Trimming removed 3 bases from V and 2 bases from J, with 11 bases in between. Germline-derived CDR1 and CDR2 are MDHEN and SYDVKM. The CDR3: CASSFSRAAYEQYF. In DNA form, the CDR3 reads TGTGCCAGCAGTTTTTCCCGGGCCGCCTACGAGCAGTACTTC. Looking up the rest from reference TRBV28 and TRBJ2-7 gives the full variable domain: DVKVTQSSRYLVKRTGEKVFLECVQDMDHENMFWYRQDPGLGLRLIYFSYDVKMKEKGDIPEGYSVSREKKERFSLILESASTNQTSMYLCASSFSRAAYEQYFGPGTRLTVT.

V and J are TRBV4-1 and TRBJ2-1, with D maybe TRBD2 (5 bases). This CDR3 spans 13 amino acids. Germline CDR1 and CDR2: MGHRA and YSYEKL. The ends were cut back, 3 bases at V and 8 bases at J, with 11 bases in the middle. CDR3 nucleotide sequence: TGCGCCAGCAGCCATCCCGGGGAATATGAGCAGTTCTTC. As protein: CASSHPGEYEQFF.

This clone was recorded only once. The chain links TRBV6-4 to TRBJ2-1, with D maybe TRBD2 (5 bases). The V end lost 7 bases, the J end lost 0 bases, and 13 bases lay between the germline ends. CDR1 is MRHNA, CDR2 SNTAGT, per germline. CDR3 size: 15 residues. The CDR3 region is CASTTSGASYNEQFF. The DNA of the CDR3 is TGTGCCAGCACAACGAGCGGAGCCTCCTACAATGAGCAGTTCTTC.

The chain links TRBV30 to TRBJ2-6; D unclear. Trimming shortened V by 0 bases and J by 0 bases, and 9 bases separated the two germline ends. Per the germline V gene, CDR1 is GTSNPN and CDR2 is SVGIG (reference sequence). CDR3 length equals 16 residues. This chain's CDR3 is CAWSVGGTSGANVLTF. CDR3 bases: TGTGCCTGGAGTGTTGGTGGAACCTCTGGGGCCAACGTCCTGACTTTC.

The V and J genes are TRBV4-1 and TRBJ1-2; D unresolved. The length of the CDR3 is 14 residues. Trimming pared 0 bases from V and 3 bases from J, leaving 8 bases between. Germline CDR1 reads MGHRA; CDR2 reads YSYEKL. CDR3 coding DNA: TGCGCCAGCAGCCAAGATCCGGGAGACTATGGCTACACCTTC. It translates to CASSQDPGDYGYTF.

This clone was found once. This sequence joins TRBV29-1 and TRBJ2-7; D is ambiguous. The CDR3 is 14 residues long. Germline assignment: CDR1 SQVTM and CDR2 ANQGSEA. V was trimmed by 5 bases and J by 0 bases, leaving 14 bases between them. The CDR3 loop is CSVISFRSSYEQYF. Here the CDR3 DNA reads TGCAGCGTTATTAGTTTCAGGAGCTCCTACGAGCAGTACTTC.

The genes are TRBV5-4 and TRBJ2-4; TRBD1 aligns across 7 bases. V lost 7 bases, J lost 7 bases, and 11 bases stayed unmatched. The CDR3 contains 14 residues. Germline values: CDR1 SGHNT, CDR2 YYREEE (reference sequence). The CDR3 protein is CASAANIQGNIQYF. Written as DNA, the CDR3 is TGTGCCAGCGCAGCTAATATACAGGGGAACATTCAGTACTTC.

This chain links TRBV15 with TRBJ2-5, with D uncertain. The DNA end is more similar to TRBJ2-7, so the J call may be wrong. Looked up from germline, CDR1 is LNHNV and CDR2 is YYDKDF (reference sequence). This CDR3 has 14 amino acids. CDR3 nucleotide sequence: TGTGCCACCAGCAGAGATTTACAGACCTACGAGCAGTACTTC. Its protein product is CATSRDLQTYEQYF.

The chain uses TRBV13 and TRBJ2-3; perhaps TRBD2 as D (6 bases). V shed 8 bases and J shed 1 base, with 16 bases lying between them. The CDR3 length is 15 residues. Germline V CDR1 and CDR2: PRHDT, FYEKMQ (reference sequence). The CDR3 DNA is TGTGCCAGCCCCGGGTTAGCGGACCGCACAGATACGCAGTATTTT. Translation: CASPGLADRTDTQYF.

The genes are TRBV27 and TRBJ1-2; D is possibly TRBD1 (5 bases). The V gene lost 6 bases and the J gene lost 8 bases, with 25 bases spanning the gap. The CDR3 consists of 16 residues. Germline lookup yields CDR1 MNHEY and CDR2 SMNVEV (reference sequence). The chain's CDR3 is CASSPPTPGGVGGYTF. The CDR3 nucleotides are TGTGCCAGCAGCCCCCCCACGCCCGGAGGGGTTGGAGGCTACACCTTC.

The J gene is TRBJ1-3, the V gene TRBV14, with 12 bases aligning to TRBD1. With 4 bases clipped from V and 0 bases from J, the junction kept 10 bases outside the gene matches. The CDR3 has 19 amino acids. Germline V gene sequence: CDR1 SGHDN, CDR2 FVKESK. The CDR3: CASSPGTGGVRLSGNTIYF. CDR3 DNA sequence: TGTGCCAGCAGCCCCGGGACAGGGGGCGTCAGGCTCTCTGGAAACACCATATATTTT.

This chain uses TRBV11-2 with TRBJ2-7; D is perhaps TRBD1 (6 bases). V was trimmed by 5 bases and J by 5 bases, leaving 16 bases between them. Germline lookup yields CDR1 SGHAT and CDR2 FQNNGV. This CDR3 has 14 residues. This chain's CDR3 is CASSVTGLAHEQYF. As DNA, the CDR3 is TGTGCCAGCAGCGTAACAGGGTTAGCACACGAGCAGTACTTC.

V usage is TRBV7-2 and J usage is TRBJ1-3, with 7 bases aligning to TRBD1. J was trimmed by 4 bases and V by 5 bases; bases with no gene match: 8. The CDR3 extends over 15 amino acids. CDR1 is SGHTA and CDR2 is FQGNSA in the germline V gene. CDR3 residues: CASSPGQAAGNTIYF. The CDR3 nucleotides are TGTGCCAGCAGCCCCGGACAGGCAGCGGGAAACACCATATATTTT.

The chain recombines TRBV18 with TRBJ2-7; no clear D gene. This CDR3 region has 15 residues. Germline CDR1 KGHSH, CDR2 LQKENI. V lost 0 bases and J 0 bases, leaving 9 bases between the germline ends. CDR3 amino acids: CASSPPGFSSYEQYF. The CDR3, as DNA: TGTGCCAGCTCACCACCTGGTTTCAGCTCCTACGAGCAGTACTTC.

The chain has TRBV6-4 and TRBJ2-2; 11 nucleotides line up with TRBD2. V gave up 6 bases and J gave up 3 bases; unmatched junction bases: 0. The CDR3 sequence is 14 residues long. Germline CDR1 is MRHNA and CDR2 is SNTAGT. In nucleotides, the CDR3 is TGTGCCAGCAGACTAGCGGGAGACACCGGGGAGCTGTTTTTT. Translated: CASRLAGDTGELFF.

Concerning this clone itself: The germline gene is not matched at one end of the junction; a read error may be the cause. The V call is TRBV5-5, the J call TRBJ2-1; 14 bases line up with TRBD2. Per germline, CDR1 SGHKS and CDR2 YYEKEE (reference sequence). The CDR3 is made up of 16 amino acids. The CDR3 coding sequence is TGCGCCAGCAGCCTCGGACTAGCGGGAGGTTACAATGAGCAGTTCTTC. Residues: CASSLGLAGGYNEQFF.

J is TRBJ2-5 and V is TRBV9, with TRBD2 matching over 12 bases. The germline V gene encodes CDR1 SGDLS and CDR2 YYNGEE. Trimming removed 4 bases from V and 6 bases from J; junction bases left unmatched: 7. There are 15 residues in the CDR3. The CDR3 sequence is CASSPRLAGVQTQYF. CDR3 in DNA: TGTGCCAGCAGCCCGCGACTAGCGGGAGTGCAGACCCAGTACTTC.

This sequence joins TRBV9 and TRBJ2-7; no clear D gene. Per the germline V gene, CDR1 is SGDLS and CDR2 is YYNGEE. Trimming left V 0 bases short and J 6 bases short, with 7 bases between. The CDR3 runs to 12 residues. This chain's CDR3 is CASSVGAGEQYF. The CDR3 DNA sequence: TGTGCCAGCAGCGTAGGAGCAGGCGAGCAGTACTTC.